This TCR beta chain is from a study of CD8+ T cells in alopecia areata. Study-wide context: Treated individuals took tofacitinib by mouth, 5 to 10 mg twice daily. Study-level points and caveats: Among patients, TCR sharing was less clear than in mice, a difference possibly due in part to HLA diversity in the patient population.

Germline values: CDR1 KGHSH, CDR2 LQKENI. Deletions cut 3 bases from V and 0 bases from J, with 11 bases between. The CDR3 contains 15 residues. Only one count was recorded for this clone. Its target is unknown. RNA extraction was followed by reverse transcription into cDNA, which acted as the sequencing template. The assay was immunoSEQ multiplex PCR, and TCRdb's table has in-frame clones only and misses some. Among 110,000 to 150,000 clones listed, roughly 53% were seen once. CD4+ and CD8+ T cells were sorted from PBMCs. The chain employs TRBV18 and TRBJ1-1; D is perhaps TRBD1 (6 bases). The clonotype originates from a human donor with alopecia areata. Source: CD4+ T cells sorted from blood, taken at week 0. The CDR3 sequence: CASSPPGQLNTEAFF. The CDR3 DNA reads as TGTGCCAGCTCACCCCCAGGACAGCTGAACACTGAAGCTTTCTTT.